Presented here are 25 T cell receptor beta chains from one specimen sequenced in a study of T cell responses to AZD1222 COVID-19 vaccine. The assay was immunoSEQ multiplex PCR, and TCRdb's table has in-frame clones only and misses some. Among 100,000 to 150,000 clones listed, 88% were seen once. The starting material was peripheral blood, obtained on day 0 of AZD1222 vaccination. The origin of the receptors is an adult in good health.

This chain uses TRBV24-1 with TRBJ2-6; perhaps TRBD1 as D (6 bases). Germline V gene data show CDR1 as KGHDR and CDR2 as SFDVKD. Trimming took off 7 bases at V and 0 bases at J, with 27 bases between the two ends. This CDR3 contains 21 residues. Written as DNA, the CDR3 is TGTGCCACCAGATCAAGGCCAGACAGGAGCACCGTAAGCTCTGGGGCCAACGTCCTGACTTTC. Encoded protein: CATRSRPDRSTVSSGANVLTF.

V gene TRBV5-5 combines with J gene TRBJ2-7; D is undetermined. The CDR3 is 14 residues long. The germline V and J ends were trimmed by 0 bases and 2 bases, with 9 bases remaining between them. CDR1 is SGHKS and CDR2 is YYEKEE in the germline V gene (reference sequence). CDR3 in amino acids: CASSLDPAPYEQYF. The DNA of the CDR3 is TGTGCCAGCAGCTTGGACCCGGCGCCCTACGAGCAGTACTTC.

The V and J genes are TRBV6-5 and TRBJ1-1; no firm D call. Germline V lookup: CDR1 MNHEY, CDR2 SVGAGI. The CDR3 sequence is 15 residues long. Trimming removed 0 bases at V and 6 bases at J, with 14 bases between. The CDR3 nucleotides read TGTGCCAGCAGTTACTCGACGTTACGTTTAGCTGAAGCTTTCTTT. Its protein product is CASSYSTLRLAEAFF.

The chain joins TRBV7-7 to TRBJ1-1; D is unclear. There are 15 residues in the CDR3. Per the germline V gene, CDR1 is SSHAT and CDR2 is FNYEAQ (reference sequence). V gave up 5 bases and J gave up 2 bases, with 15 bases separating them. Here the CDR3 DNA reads TGTGCCAGCAGCCCCGGCAGGATAGAAAACACTGAAGCTTTCTTT. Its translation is CASSPGRIENTEAFF.

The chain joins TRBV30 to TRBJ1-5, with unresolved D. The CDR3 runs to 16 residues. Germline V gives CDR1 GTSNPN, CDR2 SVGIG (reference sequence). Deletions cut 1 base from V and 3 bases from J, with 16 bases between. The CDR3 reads CAWSEGPTTNNQPQHF. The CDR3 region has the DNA TGTGCCTGGAGTGAAGGACCTACAACGAACAATCAGCCCCAGCATTTT.

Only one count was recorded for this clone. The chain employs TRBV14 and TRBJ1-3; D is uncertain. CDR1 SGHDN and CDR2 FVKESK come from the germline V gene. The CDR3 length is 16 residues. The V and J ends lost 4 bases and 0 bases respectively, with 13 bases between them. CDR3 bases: TGTGCCAGCAGCCGTAACGGGCCAGTCTCTGGAAACACCATATATTTT. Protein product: CASSRNGPVSGNTIYF.

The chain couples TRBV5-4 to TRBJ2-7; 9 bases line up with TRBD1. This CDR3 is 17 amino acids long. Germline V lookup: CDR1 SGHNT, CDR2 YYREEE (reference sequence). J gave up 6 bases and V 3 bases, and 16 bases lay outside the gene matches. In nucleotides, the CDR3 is TGTGCCAGCAGCTCCCGGGACAGGGAATATCTGGCGGGCGAGCAGTACTTC. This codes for CASSSRDREYLAGEQYF.

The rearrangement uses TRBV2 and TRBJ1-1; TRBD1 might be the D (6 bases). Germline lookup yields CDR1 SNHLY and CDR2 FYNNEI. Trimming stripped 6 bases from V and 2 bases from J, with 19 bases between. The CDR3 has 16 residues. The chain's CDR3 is CASRPGGGRGNTEAFF. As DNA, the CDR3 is TGTGCCAGCAGGCCCGGAGGGGGAAGAGGAAACACTGAAGCTTTCTTT.

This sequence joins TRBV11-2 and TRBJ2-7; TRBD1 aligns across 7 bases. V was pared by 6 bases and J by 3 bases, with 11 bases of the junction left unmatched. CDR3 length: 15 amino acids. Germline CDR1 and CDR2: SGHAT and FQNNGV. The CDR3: CASREGAGWGYEQYF. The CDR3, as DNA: TGTGCCAGCAGAGAGGGGGCGGGTTGGGGCTACGAGCAGTACTTC.

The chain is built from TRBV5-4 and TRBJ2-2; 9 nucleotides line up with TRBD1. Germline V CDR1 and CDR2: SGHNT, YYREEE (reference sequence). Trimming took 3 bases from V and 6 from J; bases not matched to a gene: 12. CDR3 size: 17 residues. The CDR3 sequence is CASSSRRQGVKSGELFF. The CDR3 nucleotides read TGTGCCAGCAGCTCACGAAGACAGGGGGTTAAGTCCGGGGAGCTGTTTTTT.

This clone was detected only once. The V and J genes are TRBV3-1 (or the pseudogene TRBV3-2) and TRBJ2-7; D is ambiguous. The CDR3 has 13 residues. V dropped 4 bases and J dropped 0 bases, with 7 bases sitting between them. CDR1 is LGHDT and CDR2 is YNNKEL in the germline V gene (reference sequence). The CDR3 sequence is CASSRGSSYEQYF. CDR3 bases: TGTGCCAGCAGCCGAGGTAGCTCCTACGAGCAGTACTTC.

The CDR3 DNA follows: TGCAGCGTGGGTATTACTGAAGCTTTCTTT. Amino acid sequence: CSVGITEAFF. V is TRBV29-1 and J is TRBJ1-1; no clear D gene. The V end lost 6 bases, the J end lost 5 bases, and 7 bases lay between the germline ends. The CDR3 runs 10 residues. Germline assignment: CDR1 SQVTM and CDR2 ANQGSEA. Supplemented by reference TRBV29-1 and TRBJ1-1, the full variable domain reads SAVISQKPSRDICQRGTSLTIQCQVDSQVTMMFWYRQQPGQSLTLIATANQGSEATYESGFVIDKFPISRPNLTFSTLTVSNMSPEDSSIYLCSVGITEAFFGQGTRLTVV.

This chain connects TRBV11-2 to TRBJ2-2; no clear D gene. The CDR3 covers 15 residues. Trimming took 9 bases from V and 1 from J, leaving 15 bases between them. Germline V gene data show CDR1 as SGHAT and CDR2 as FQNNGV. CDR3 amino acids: CASVALKRNTGELFF. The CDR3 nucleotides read TGTGCCAGTGTAGCCCTCAAGCGGAACACCGGGGAGCTGTTTTTT.

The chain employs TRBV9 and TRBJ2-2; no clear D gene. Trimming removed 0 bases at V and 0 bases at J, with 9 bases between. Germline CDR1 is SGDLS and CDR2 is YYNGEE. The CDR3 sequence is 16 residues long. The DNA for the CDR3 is TGTGCCAGCAGCGTAGAGGCAGGTACGAACACCGGGGAGCTGTTTTTT. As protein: CASSVEAGTNTGELFF.

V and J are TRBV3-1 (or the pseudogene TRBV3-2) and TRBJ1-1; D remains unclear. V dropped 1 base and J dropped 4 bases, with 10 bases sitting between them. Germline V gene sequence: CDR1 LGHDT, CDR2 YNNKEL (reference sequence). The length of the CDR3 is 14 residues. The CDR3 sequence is CASSQVGWGTEAFF. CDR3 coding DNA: TGTGCCAGCAGCCAAGTCGGGTGGGGCACTGAAGCTTTCTTT.

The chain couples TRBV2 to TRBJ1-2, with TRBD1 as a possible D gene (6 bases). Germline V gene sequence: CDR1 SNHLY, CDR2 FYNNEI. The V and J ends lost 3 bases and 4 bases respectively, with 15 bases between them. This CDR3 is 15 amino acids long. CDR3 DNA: TGTGCCAGCAGTGAGGCGCGCGGGGGGCTCTATGGCTACACCTTC. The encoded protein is CASSEARGGLYGYTF.

Written as DNA, the CDR3 is TGTGCCAGCAGCTTATCGAGCGGCCATCAAACTAGCACAGATACGCAGTATTTT. Amino acid sequence: CASSLSSGHQTSTDTQYF. The chain links TRBV11-3 to TRBJ2-3, with a tentative D call TRBD2 (5 bases). The V end was cut by 2 bases, the J end by 0 bases, with 18 bases between. The CDR3 consists of 18 residues. Germline V lookup: CDR1 SGHNT, CDR2 YENEEA. The entire variable domain, with the rest obtained from reference TRBV11-3 and TRBJ2-3, is as follows: EAGVVQSPRYKIIEKKQPVAFWCNPISGHNTLYWYLQNLGQGPELLIRYENEEAVDDSQLPKDRFSAERLKGVDSTLKIQPAELGDSAVYLCASSLSSGHQTSTDTQYFGPGTRLTVL.

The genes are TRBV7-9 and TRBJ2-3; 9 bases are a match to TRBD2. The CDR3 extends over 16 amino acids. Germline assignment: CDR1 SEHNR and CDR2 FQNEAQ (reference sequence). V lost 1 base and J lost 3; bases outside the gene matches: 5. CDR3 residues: CASSLGRLAGTDTQYF. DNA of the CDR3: TGTGCCAGCAGCTTAGGGCGGCTAGCGGGGACAGATACGCAGTATTTT. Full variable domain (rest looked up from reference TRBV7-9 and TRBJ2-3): DTGVSQNPRHKITKRGQNVTFRCDPISEHNRLYWYRQTLGQGPEFLTYFQNEAQLEKSRLLSDRFSAERPKGSFSTLEIQRTEQGDSAMYLCASSLGRLAGTDTQYFGPGTRLTVL.

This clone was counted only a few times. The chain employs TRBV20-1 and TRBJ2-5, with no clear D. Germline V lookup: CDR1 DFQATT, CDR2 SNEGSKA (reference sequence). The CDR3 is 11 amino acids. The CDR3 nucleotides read TGCATGGGCCAGCAACAAGAGACCCAGTACTTC. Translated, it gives CMGQQQETQYF.

CDR3 amino acids: CASRDDRGGEANYGYTF. The CDR3 DNA sequence: TGTGCCAGCAGGGATGACAGGGGCGGCGAAGCTAACTATGGCTACACCTTC. V is TRBV19 and J is TRBJ1-2, with TRBD1 matching 8 bases. The germline V gene encodes CDR1 LNHDA and CDR2 SQIVND (reference sequence). The CDR3 is made up of 17 amino acids. J was trimmed by 0 bases and V by 9 bases; bases with no gene match: 15.

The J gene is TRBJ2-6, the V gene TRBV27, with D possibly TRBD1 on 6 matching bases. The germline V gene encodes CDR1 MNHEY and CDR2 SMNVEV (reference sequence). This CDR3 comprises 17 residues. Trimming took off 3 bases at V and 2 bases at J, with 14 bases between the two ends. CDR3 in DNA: TGTGCCAGCAGTTTCCTACCCGACAGGCCTGGGGCCAACGTCCTGACTTTC. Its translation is CASSFLPDRPGANVLTF.

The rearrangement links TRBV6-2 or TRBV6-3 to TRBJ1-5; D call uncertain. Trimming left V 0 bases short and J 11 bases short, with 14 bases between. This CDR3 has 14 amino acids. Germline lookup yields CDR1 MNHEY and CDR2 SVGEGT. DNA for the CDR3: TGTGCCAGCAGTTACTCAATTGGGAGAGAGGCCCAGCATTTT. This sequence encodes CASSYSIGREAQHF.

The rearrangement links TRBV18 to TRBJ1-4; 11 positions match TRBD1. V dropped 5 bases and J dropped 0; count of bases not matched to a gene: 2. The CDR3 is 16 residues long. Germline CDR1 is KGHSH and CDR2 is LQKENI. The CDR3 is CASSSGQGATNEKLFF. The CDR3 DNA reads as TGTGCCAGCTCATCGGGACAGGGGGCAACTAATGAAAAACTGTTTTTT.

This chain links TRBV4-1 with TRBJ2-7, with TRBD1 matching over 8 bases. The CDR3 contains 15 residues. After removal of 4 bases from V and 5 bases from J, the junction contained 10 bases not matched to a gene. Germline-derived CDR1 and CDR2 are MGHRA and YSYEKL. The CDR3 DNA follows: TGCGCCAGCAGCCTCCGCCTTGCGGACAGGGACGAGCAGTACTTC. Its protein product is CASSLRLADRDEQYF.

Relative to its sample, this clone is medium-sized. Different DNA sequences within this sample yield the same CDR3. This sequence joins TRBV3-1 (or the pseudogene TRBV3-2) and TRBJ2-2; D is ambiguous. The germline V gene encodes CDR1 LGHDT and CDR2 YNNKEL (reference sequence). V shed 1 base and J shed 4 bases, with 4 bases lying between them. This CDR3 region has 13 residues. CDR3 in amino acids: CASSQVGTGELFF. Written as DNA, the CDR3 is TGTGCCAGCAGCCAAGTCGGCACCGGGGAGCTGTTTTTT.